These 32 T cell receptor beta chains came from one sample sequenced in a study of T-cell reconstitution after alpha-beta-depleted transplantation in children (dated by TCRdb to 2016 to 2017). Receptors were amplified or captured by PCR. The reads were generated on an Illumina HiSeq 2500. To normalize quantification of the TCRbeta repertoire, the TCR libraries were built with molecular barcoding that relied on unique molecular identifiers. Using fastp at Q25 and MiXCR, TCRdb reprocessed the public reads and kept productive beta chains. Under each unique CDR3 protein, matching rows form one entry showing the most common genes and DNA. The sample table lists roughly 160,000 distinct CDR3 sequences, over 8.5% of them with a count of one. The ten largest clones add up to around 13% of the sample. The treatment or condition label here, explained by the study, means: allogeneic hematopoietic cell transplantation with graft depleted of TCRalphabeta T cells and CD19 B cells.

The starting material was PBMCs, obtained before TCRalphabeta/CD19-depleted stem cell transplant. These receptors were obtained from a boy aged 2 to 10 with acute myeloid leukemia, due to receive a stem cell transplant.

This clonotype was picked up many times. V gene TRBV28 combines with J gene TRBJ2-1; D uncertain. Deletions cut 3 bases from V and 10 bases from J, with 16 bases between. The CDR3 length is 14 residues. CDR1 is MDHEN, CDR2 SYDVKM, per germline. CDR3 region: CASSFLLLQDEQFF. The CDR3 DNA is TGTGCCAGCAGTTTTCTCCTGTTGCAGGACGAGCAGTTCTTC.

This clonotype was picked up many times. The chain links TRBV25-1 to TRBJ2-5; 11 nucleotides match TRBD1. Germline V lookup: CDR1 MGHDK, CDR2 SYGVNS. V was clipped by 5 bases and J by 3 bases; unmatched bases: 5. The length of the CDR3 is 15 residues. The DNA for the CDR3 is TGTGCCAGCAGTCCGGGACAGGGGGTTGAAGAGACCCAGTACTTC. As protein: CASSPGQGVEETQYF.

This clonotype was seen many times. V gene TRBV27 combines with J gene TRBJ2-3, with 10 nucleotides matching TRBD1. J lost 3 bases, V lost 2 bases, and 5 bases had no gene match. The CDR3 sequence is 16 residues long. CDR1 is MNHEY, CDR2 SMNVEV, per germline (reference sequence). CDR3 sequence: CASSLIVGQGTDTQYF. In DNA form, the CDR3 reads TGTGCCAGCAGTTTAATAGTGGGACAGGGGACAGATACGCAGTATTTT.

This clonotype occurred many times. The chain is built from TRBV28 and TRBJ2-3, with a possible D match to TRBD1 (5 bases). With 4 bases removed from V and 4 bases from J, the gap between germline ends came to 27 bases. CDR1 MDHEN and CDR2 SYDVKM come from the germline V gene. The CDR3 consists of 19 residues. The CDR3 is CASSSRFVGAFLASDTQYF. CDR3 nucleotides: TGTGCCAGCAGTTCCCGGTTCGTTGGGGCGTTTTTGGCATCAGATACGCAGTATTTT.

This clonotype has at least ten counts. The chain couples TRBV27 to TRBJ1-4; maybe TRBD1 (6 bases). This CDR3 is 17 amino acids long. The V gene lost 5 bases and the J gene lost 4 bases, with 20 bases spanning the gap. CDR1 and CDR2 from the germline V gene are MNHEY and SMNVEV (reference sequence). The DNA for the CDR3 is TGTGCCAGCAGTGCCCTTAAATGGGGGGGCGGTAATGAAAAACTGTTTTTT. It translates to CASSALKWGGGNEKLFF.

This clonotype was counted ten times or more. The chain links TRBV14 to TRBJ2-3, with D perhaps matching TRBD2 (6 bases). CDR3 length equals 17 residues. CDR1 and CDR2 (germline): SGHDN, FVKESK. Trimming cost V 0 bases and J 2 bases, with 15 bases left between them. The CDR3: CASSQEEGYRHTDTQYF. The DNA of the CDR3 is TGTGCCAGCAGCCAAGAGGAGGGGTATAGGCACACAGATACGCAGTATTTT.

This clonotype was counted at least ten times. The chain joins TRBV6-5 to TRBJ2-1; a weak D match, TRBD1 (5 bases). Germline CDR1 and CDR2: MNHEY and SVGAGI. V lost 8 bases and J lost 9, with 20 bases in between. The CDR3 length is 14 residues. The chain's CDR3 is CASAEGSGIGEQFF. Written as DNA, the CDR3 is TGTGCCAGCGCCGAAGGGTCAGGGATCGGTGAGCAGTTCTTC.

The table lists this clonotype with many counts. The rearrangement joins TRBV12-5 to TRBJ1-6; D might be TRBD1 (5 bases). Germline CDR1 reads LGHNT; CDR2 reads FRNRAP. Trimming pared 8 bases from V and 4 bases from J, leaving 15 bases between. The CDR3 contains 15 residues. The CDR3 is CASWREAGYNSPLHF. The CDR3 DNA sequence: TGTGCTAGTTGGCGGGAGGCAGGGTATAATTCACCCCTCCACTTT.

This clonotype was counted ten times or more. The J gene is TRBJ2-7, the V gene TRBV3-1; D is tentatively TRBD1 or TRBD2 (5 bases each). Germline V gene lookup returns CDR1 LGHDT and CDR2 YNNKEL (reference sequence). Trimming stripped 1 base from V and 5 bases from J, with 12 bases between. The CDR3 covers 14 residues. Written as DNA, the CDR3 is TGTGCCAGCAGCCAAGGCGTGGGGGTCGACGAGCAGTACGTC. Translating gives CASSQGVGVDEQYV.

Points on this clonotype: This sequence may be a read error, since a much larger clone differs from it by one base. The rearrangement uses TRBV20-1 and TRBJ2-4; D not resolved. Trimming removed 5 bases at V and 8 bases at J, with 16 bases between. Germline values: CDR1 DFQATT, CDR2 SNEGSKA (reference sequence). The CDR3 sequence is 13 residues long. CDR3 amino acids: CSARGKGSDIQYF. The CDR3 region has the DNA TGCAGTGCTCGCGGAAAGGGATCGGACATTCAGTACTTC.

This clonotype appeared many times. The V gene is TRBV7-9, the J gene TRBJ1-2; the D gene is possibly TRBD1 (5 bases). The CDR3 loop spans 16 amino acids. CDR1 SEHNR and CDR2 FQNEAQ come from the germline V gene (reference sequence). The V end was cut by 1 base, the J end by 0 bases, with 12 bases between. CDR3 nucleotides: TGTGCCAGCAGCTTAGACGGCCAGGGAGCTAACTATGGCTACACCTTC. Translation gives CASSLDGQGANYGYTF.

This clonotype was seen ten or more times. J is TRBJ2-7 and V is TRBV12-3 or TRBV12-4; the match to TRBD1 covers 9 bases. CDR3 size: 15 residues. V gave up 6 bases and J gave up 3 bases; unmatched junction bases: 9. CDR3 in amino acids: CASSPPGQGGYEQYF. CDR3 nucleotide sequence: TGTGCCAGCAGCCCTCCGGGACAGGGAGGCTACGAGCAGTACTTC.

This clonotype occurred many times. The chain is built from TRBV5-1 and TRBJ1-6; D ambiguous. Trimming stripped 2 bases from V and 5 bases from J, with 11 bases between. Germline V CDR1 and CDR2: SGHRS, YFSETQ. The CDR3 has 15 amino acids. In DNA, the CDR3 is TGCGCCAGCAGCTTATTCGGGAGGGATAATTCACCCCTCCACTTT. This encodes CASSLFGRDNSPLHF.

This clonotype was seen repeatedly, ten times or more. The J gene is TRBJ2-2, the V gene TRBV12-3 or TRBV12-4; D gene ambiguous. V was pared by 2 bases and J by 1 base, with 5 bases between. This CDR3 contains 14 residues. CDR3 region: CASSLSGNTGELFF. Here the CDR3 DNA reads TGTGCCAGCAGTTTATCGGGGAACACCGGGGAGCTGTTTTTT.

This clonotype was seen many times. J is TRBJ2-3 and V is TRBV20-1; D not certain. The V gene lost 6 bases and the J gene lost 6 bases, with 13 bases spanning the gap. The V gene's germline CDR1 is DFQATT and CDR2 SNEGSKA (reference sequence). The CDR3 totals 12 residues. DNA for the CDR3: TGCAGTGCCCTTGTCCCACAGGATACGCAGTATTTT. This codes for CSALVPQDTQYF.

This clonotype was recorded at least ten times. The chain joins TRBV2 to TRBJ2-5; D ambiguous. CDR1 is SNHLY, CDR2 FYNNEI, per germline. The V gene lost 4 bases and the J gene lost 4 bases, with 4 bases spanning the gap. The length of the CDR3 is 11 residues. The CDR3 DNA sequence: TGTGCCAGCAGTGTCCCAGAGACCCAGTACTTC. It translates to CASSVPETQYF.

This clonotype was seen ten or more times. The rearrangement joins TRBV20-1 to TRBJ2-7; possible D gene TRBD2, 5 bases. Germline values: CDR1 DFQATT, CDR2 SNEGSKA (reference sequence). The CDR3 is 15 amino acids. Trimming took off 0 bases at V and 3 bases at J, with 15 bases between the two ends. CDR3 nucleotides: TGCAGTGCTAGAGATTTAGTAGGAGGCGACTACGAGCAGTACTTC. Protein sequence: CSARDLVGGDYEQYF.

This clonotype was detected ten times or more. The chain has TRBV5-1 and TRBJ2-1, with a tentative D call TRBD2 (5 bases). CDR1 and CDR2 from the germline V gene are SGHRS and YFSETQ. V was trimmed by 0 bases and J by 5 bases, leaving 9 bases between them. The CDR3 spans 14 residues. CDR3 protein: CASSLDPGNNEQFF. The CDR3 nucleotides read TGCGCCAGCAGCTTGGATCCGGGAAACAATGAGCAGTTCTTC.

The sample holds many counts of this clonotype. The chain joins TRBV29-1 to TRBJ2-3, with a weak D call TRBD1 (6 bases). Germline loops: CDR1 SQVTM, CDR2 ANQGSEA. V lost 5 bases, J lost 5 bases, and 11 bases lay in between. This CDR3 has 12 residues. The DNA of the CDR3 is TGCAGCGTTTCAGGGGTGGGAGATACGCAGTATTTT. Protein product: CSVSGVGDTQYF.

This clonotype was recorded many times. The chain combines TRBV20-1 with TRBJ2-2; 8 bases map to TRBD1. The CDR3 runs 15 residues. V gave up 6 bases and J gave up 2 bases; unmatched junction bases: 8. CDR1 is DFQATT, CDR2 SNEGSKA, per germline (reference sequence). The CDR3 region is CSATTGTGNTGELFF. The CDR3 DNA reads as TGCAGTGCCACGACCGGGACAGGCAACACCGGGGAGCTGTTTTTT.

In its sample, this clonotype was seen many times. This rearrangement joins TRBV27 to TRBJ2-3; D is unclear. Trimming cost V 3 bases and J 0 bases, with 4 bases left between them. CDR3 length equals 13 residues. The germline V gene encodes CDR1 MNHEY and CDR2 SMNVEV (reference sequence). CDR3 bases: TGTGCCAGCAGTTTCGGCAGCACAGATACGCAGTATTTT. It specifies CASSFGSTDTQYF.

The chain combines TRBV5-1 with TRBJ2-6; D gene uncertain. The CDR3 length is 13 residues. The germline V gene encodes CDR1 SGHRS and CDR2 YFSETQ. V shed 9 bases and J shed 2 bases, with 9 bases lying between them. The CDR3 is CATARPGANVLTF. DNA of the CDR3: TGCGCCACCGCCCGTCCTGGGGCCAACGTCCTGACTTTC.

In this sample, this clonotype turned up many times. In DNA, the CDR3 is TGTGCCAGCAGCTTATTGGCCGGGTCAGGGAGGAAAGAGACCCAGTACTTC. Translation gives CASSLLAGSGRKETQYF. The genes are TRBV7-2 and TRBJ2-5; the D gene is possibly TRBD2 (6 bases). The germline V gene encodes CDR1 SGHTA and CDR2 FQGNSA. The CDR3 covers 17 residues. Trimming shortened V by 2 bases and J by 3 bases, and 19 bases separated the two germline ends.

This clonotype was seen repeatedly, ten times or more. This chain links TRBV13 with TRBJ2-7; tentatively, D is TRBD2 (6 bases). The CDR3 is 16 amino acids. CDR1 PRHDT and CDR2 FYEKMQ come from the germline V gene (reference sequence). Trimming pared 5 bases from V and 0 bases from J, leaving 17 bases between. DNA of the CDR3: TGTGCCAGCAGCCCGGCCCAGCGGGTCTCCTCCTACGAGCAGTACTTC. Protein sequence: CASSPAQRVSSYEQYF.

In its sample, this clonotype was seen many times. CDR3 amino acids: CASSHGTSGRTLNTGELFF. The CDR3 DNA reads TGTGCCAGCTCCCATGGGACTAGCGGGAGAACTTTGAACACCGGGGAGCTGTTTTTT. The chain employs TRBV18 and TRBJ2-2, with 14 positions matching TRBD2. This CDR3 spans 19 amino acids. Germline CDR1 and CDR2: KGHSH and LQKENI. J was trimmed by 1 base and V by 6 bases; bases with no gene match: 10.

This clonotype was recorded at least ten times. The V gene is TRBV20-1, the J gene TRBJ1-2; D gene unclear. V was shortened by 4 bases and J by 4 bases, with 7 bases between the two germline ends. Germline-derived CDR1 and CDR2 are DFQATT and SNEGSKA (reference sequence). There are 11 residues in the CDR3. Here the CDR3 reads CSAMDFYGYTF. The CDR3 nucleotides read TGCAGTGCTATGGATTTCTATGGCTACACCTTC.

Ten or more counts support this clonotype. This chain uses TRBV20-1 with TRBJ2-7, with 7 nucleotides matching TRBD2. From germline, CDR1 is DFQATT and CDR2 SNEGSKA (reference sequence). V was pared by 5 bases and J by 3 bases, with 7 bases of the junction left unmatched. This CDR3 has 13 amino acids. The DNA of the CDR3 is TGCAGTGCTCGGGGGGTCACTGACTACGAGCAGTACGTC. It encodes CSARGVTDYEQYV.

This chain uses TRBV20-1 with TRBJ2-5, with 14 bases aligning to TRBD2. The CDR3 totals 15 residues. Germline trimming cut 6 bases from V and 1 base from J; bases unmatched to any gene: 4. Per germline, CDR1 DFQATT and CDR2 SNEGSKA (reference sequence). The CDR3 DNA reads as TGCAGTGCCTCTGGACTAGCGGGAGGCCAAGAGACCCAGTACTTC. Protein: CSASGLAGGQETQYF.

Regarding this clonotype: This could be a read error, since a much larger clone is one nucleotide away. The chain combines TRBV5-1 with TRBJ2-5; perhaps TRBD1 as D (6 bases). V was cut by 10 bases and J by 5 bases, with 18 bases left in between. Germline CDR1 and CDR2: SGHRS and YFSETQ. This CDR3 is 13 amino acids long. The chain's CDR3 is CAGKNRDPETQYF. CDR3 DNA: TGCGCCGGCAAAAACAGGGACCCTGAGACCCAGTACTTC.

This clonotype came up many times. The gene calls are TRBV7-2 and TRBJ1-1, with TRBD1 matching 7 bases. The V segment lost 4 bases and the J segment 11 bases; nucleotides outside the gene matches: 10. CDR1 is SGHTA and CDR2 is FQGNSA in the germline V gene. This CDR3 spans 13 amino acids. In nucleotides, the CDR3 is TGTGCCAGCAGCTCATGGGACAGCCCGAACGCTTTCTTT. Amino acids: CASSSWDSPNAFF.

This clonotype came up many times. The CDR3 sequence: CASRGLAGSADNEQFF. The CDR3 region has the DNA TGTGCCAGCAGGGGACTAGCGGGATCAGCGGACAATGAGCAGTTCTTC. The V gene is TRBV25-1, the J gene TRBJ2-1; 13 bases map to TRBD2. CDR3 size: 16 residues. The V gene's germline CDR1 is MGHDK and CDR2 SYGVNS. V lost 6 bases to trimming and J lost 5 bases; unmatched junction nucleotides: 7.

This clonotype was seen ten or more times. The chain links TRBV12-3 or TRBV12-4 to TRBJ2-1; 11 positions agree with TRBD2. The V gene end was trimmed by 6 bases and the J gene end by 4 bases; junction bases not matched to a gene: 8. The CDR3 contains 16 residues. For the CDR3, the DNA is TGTGCCAGCAGCCCCCTAGCGGGGGGCCAGTACAATGAGCAGTTCTTC. It codes for CASSPLAGGQYNEQFF.